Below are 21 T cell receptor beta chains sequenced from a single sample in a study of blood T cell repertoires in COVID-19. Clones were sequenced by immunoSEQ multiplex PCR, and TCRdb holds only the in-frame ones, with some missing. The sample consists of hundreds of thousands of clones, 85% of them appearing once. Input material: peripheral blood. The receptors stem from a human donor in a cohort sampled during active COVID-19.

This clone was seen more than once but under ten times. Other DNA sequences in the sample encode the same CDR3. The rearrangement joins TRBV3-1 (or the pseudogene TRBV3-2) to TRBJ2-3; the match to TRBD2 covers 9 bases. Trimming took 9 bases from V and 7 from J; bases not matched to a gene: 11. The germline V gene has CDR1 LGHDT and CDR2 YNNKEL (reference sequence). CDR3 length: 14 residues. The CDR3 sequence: CARIRAGGRYTQYF. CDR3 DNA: TGTGCCAGGATTAGGGCGGGGGGGCGGTATACGCAGTATTTT.

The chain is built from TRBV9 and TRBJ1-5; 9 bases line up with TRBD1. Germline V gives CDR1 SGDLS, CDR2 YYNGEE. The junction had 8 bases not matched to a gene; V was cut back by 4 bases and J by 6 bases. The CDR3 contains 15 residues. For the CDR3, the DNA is TGTGCCAGCAGCCCCGGGGACAGGGAAAGTCAGCCCCAGCATTTT. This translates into CASSPGDRESQPQHF.

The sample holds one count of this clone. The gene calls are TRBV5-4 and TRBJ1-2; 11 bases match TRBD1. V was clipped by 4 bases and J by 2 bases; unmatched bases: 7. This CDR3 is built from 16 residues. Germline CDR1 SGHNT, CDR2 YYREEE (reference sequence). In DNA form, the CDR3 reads TGTGCCAGCAGCCCCGGACAGGGGGCTCAGAACTATGGCTACACCTTC. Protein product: CASSPGQGAQNYGYTF.

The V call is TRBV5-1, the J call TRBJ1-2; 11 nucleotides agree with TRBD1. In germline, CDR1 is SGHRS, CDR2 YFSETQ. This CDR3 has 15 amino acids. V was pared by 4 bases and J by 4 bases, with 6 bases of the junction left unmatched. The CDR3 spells CASSPGQGVAYGYTF. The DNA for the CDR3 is TGCGCCAGCAGCCCGGGACAGGGGGTTGCCTATGGCTACACCTTC.

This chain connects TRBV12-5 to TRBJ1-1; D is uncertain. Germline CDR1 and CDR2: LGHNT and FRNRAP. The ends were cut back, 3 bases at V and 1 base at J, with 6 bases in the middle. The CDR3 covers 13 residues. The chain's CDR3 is CASGLAANTEAFF. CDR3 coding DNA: TGTGCTAGTGGTTTAGCTGCGAACACTGAAGCTTTCTTT. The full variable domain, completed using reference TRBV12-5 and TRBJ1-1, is DARVTQTPRHKVTEMGQEVTMRCQPILGHNTVFWYRQTMMQGLELLAYFRNRAPLDDSGMPKDRFSAEMPDATLATLKIQPSEPRDSAVYFCASGLAANTEAFFGQGTRLTVV.

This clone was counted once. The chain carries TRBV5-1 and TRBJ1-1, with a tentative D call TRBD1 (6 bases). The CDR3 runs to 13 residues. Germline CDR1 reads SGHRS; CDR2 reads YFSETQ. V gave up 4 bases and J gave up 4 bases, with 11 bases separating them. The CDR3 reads CASSAGELTEAFF. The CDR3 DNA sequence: TGCGCCAGCAGCGCAGGGGAGCTCACTGAAGCTTTCTTT.

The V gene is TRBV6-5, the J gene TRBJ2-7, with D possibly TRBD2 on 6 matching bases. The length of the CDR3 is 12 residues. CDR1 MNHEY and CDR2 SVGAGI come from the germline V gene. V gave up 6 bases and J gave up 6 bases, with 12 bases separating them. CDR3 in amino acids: CASRAGEAEQYF. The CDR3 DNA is TGTGCCAGCAGAGCTGGGGAGGCCGAGCAGTACTTC.

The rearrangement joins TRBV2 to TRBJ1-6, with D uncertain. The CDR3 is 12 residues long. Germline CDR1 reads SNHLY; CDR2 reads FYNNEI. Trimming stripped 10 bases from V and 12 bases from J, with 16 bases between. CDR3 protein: CANRYPERPLHF. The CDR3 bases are TGTGCCAACCGATACCCCGAGAGACCCCTCCACTTT.

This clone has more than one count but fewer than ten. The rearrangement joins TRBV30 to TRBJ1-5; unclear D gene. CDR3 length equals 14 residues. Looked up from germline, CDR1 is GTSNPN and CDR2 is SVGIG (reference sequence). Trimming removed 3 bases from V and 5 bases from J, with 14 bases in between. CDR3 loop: CAWSHDIEDQPQHF. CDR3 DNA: TGTGCCTGGAGCCACGACATCGAAGATCAGCCCCAGCATTTT.

The CDR3 nucleotides read TGCGCCACCGCCCCGGGGGGCGGGGAGCTGTTTTTT. Translation gives CATAPGGGELFF. J is TRBJ2-2 and V is TRBV5-1; 7 positions agree with TRBD2. V shed 9 bases, J shed 7 bases, and the junction held 6 bases outside the gene matches. The CDR3 extends over 12 amino acids. The germline gives CDR1 SGHRS, CDR2 YFSETQ.

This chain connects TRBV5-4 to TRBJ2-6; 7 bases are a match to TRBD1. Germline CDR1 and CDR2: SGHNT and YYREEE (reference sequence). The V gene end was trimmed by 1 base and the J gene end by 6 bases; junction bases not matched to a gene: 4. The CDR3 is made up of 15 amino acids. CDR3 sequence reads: CASSLRGPVANVLTF. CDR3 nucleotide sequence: TGTGCCAGCAGCTTGAGGGGGCCTGTGGCCAACGTCCTGACTTTC.

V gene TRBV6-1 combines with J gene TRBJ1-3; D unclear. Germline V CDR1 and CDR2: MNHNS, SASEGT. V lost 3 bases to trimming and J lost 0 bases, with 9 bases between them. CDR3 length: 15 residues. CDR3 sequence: CASSDQRRSGNTIYF. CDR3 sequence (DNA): TGTGCCAGCAGTGATCAGCGCCGCTCTGGAAACACCATATATTTT.

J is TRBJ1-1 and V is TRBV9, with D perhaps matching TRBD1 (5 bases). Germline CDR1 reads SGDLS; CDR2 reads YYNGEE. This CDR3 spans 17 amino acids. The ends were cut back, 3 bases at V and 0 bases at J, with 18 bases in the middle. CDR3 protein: CASSEAGLRGLNTEAFF. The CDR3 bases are TGTGCCAGCAGCGAGGCGGGGTTGAGGGGTTTGAACACTGAAGCTTTCTTT.

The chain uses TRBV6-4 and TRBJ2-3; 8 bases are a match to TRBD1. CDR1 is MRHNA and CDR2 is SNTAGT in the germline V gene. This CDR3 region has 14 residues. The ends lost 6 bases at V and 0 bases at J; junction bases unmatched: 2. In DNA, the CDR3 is TGTGCCAGCAGGAGGACAGGGAGCACAGATACGCAGTATTTT. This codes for CASRRTGSTDTQYF.

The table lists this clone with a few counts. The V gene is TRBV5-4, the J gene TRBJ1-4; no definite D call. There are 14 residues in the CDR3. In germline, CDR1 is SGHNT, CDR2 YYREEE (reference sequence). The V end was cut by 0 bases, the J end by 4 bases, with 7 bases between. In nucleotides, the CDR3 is TGTGCCAGCAGCTTGGGACAAAATAATGAAAAACTGTTTTTT. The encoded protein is CASSLGQNNEKLFF.

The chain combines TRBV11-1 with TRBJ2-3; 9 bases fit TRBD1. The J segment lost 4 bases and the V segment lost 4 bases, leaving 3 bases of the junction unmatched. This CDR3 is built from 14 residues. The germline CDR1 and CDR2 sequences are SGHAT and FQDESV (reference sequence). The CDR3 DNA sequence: TGTGCCAGCAGCTCGGACAGGGGCGCAGATACGCAGTATTTT. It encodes CASSSDRGADTQYF.

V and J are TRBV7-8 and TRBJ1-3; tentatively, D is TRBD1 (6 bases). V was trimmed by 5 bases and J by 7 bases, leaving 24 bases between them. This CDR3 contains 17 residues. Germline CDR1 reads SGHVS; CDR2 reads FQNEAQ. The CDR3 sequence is CASSHYPEQGGRNTIYF. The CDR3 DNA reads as TGTGCCAGCAGCCATTATCCCGAACAGGGCGGAAGGAACACCATATATTTT.

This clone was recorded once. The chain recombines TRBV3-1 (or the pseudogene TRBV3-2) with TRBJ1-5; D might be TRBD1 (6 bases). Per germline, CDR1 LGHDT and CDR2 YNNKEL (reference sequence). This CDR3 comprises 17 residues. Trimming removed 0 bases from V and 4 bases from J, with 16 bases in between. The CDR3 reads CASSQDSLGGANQPQHF. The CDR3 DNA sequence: TGTGCCAGCAGCCAAGATTCCCTGGGGGGGGCGAATCAGCCCCAGCATTTT.

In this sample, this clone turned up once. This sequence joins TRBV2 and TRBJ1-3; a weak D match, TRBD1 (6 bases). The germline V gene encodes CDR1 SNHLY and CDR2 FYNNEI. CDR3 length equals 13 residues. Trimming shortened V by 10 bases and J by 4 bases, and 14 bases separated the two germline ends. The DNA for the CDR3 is TGTGCCAAGTTGGGGGACACCGGAAACACCATATATTTT. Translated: CAKLGDTGNTIYF.

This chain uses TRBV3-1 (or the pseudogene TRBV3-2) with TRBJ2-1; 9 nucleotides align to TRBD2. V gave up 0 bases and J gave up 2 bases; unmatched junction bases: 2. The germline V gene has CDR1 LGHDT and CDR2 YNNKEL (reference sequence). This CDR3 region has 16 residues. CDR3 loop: CASSQERGGPYNEQFF. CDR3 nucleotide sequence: TGTGCCAGCAGCCAAGAGCGGGGGGGCCCCTACAATGAGCAGTTCTTC.

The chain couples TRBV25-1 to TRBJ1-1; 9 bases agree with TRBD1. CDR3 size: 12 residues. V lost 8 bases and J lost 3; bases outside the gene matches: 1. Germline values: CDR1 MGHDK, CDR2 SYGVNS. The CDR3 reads CASGQGYTEAFF. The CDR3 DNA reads TGTGCCAGCGGACAGGGGTACACTGAAGCTTTCTTT.